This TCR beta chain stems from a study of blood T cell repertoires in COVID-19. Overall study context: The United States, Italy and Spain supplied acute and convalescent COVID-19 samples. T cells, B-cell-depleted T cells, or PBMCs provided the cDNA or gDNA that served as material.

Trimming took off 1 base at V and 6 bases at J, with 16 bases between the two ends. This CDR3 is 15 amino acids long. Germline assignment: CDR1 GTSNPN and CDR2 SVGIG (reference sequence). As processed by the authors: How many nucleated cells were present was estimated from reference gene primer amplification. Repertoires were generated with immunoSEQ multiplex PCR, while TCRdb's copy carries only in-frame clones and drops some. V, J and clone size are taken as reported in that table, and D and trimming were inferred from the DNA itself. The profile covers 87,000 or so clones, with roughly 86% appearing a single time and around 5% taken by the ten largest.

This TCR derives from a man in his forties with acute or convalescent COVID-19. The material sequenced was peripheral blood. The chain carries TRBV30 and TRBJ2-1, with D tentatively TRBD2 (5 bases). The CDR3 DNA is TGTGCCTGGAGTGGACAACACGGGATTCGCAATGAGCAGTTCTTC. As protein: CAWSGQHGIRNEQFF.